A selection of T cell receptor beta chains follows, all from one sample in a study of T cell responses to AZD1222 COVID-19 vaccine. Data came from immunoSEQ multiplex PCR; TCRdb stores just in-frame clones and leaves some out. The table records fewer than 200,000 clones, approximately 92% of them present only once. The source was peripheral blood, collected on day 0 of AZD1222 vaccination. The receptors were gathered from an adult in good health. Each CDR3 is given with its conserved first and last residue. Each record gives: V gene, D gene, clone size, J gene, CDR3 DNA, CDR3 protein. The D gene is left open where the match is weak. Clone size, where shown, is once, few, many, or a class for clones that have expanded.

TRBV5-1	TRBD2	NA	TRBJ2-1	TGCGCCAGCAGCCCGGGACTAGCGGGAGCGGTTGAGCAGTTCTTC	CASSPGLAGAVEQFF
TRBV5-6	NA	NA	TRBJ1-1	TGTGCCAGCAGCTTGAGTAACACTGAAGCTTTCTTT	CASSLSNTEAFF
TRBV6-5	NA	NA	TRBJ1-1	TGTGCCAGCAGTTACGGCTGGGGGGCTGAAGCTTTCTTT	CASSYGWGAEAFF
TRBV6-4	TRBD1	NA	TRBJ2-3	TGTGCCAGCAGTGACCCCACAGGGGGCGGCGATACGCAGTATTTT	CASSDPTGGGDTQYF
TRBV7-2	TRBD1	NA	TRBJ1-1	TGTGCCAGCAGCTTAGTATGGGGACAGGGGAACACTGAAGCTTTCTTT	CASSLVWGQGNTEAFF
TRBV19	NA	few	TRBJ1-1	TGTGCCACCGGGGGATACACTGAAGCTTTCTTT	CATGGYTEAFF
TRBV7-9	NA	NA	TRBJ2-1	TGTGCCAGCAGCTCCTCGACGATCAATGAGCAGTTCTTC	CASSSSTINEQFF
TRBV6-5	NA	NA	TRBJ1-5	TGTGCCAGCAGTACCCAGGCGAATCAGCCCCAGCATTTT	CASSTQANQPQHF
TRBV30	NA	NA	TRBJ1-2	TGTGCCTGGAGTGTATCTGGCGGCTCAGCTAACTATGGCTACACCTTC	CAWSVSGGSANYGYTF
TRBV25-1	NA	NA	TRBJ1-5	TGTGCCAGCAGCCCAGGGAGCAATCAGCCCCAGCATTTT	CASSPGSNQPQHF
TRBV7-2	NA	NA	TRBJ2-7	TGTGCCAGCAGCTTAGTAGGGGGTTTCTACGAGCAGTACTTC	CASSLVGGFYEQYF
TRBV2	NA	NA	TRBJ1-5	TGTGCCAGCAGTGAAAGGGAGGGTAGGGATCAGCCCCAGCATTTT	CASSEREGRDQPQHF
TRBV19	NA	once	TRBJ2-1	TGTGCCAGTAGTCCGGACAGAAGCTCCTACAATGAGCAGTTCTTC	CASSPDRSSYNEQFF
TRBV7-2	TRBD2	NA	TRBJ2-3	TGTGCCAGCAGCGTACTAGCGGGTGATTCAGATACGCAGTATTTT	CASSVLAGDSDTQYF
TRBV6-5	NA	NA	TRBJ2-5	TGTGCCAGTAGCAGGCCGGGAGTAATAGAGACCCAGTACTTC	CASSRPGVIETQYF
TRBV19	NA	NA	TRBJ2-7	TGTGCCAGTAGTATAGTCTGGTCCGGGTCCTACGAGCAGTACTTC	CASSIVWSGSYEQYF
TRBV29-1	TRBD2	NA	TRBJ2-7	TGCAGCGTTGAGGCGGGGACTAGCGGGAGAGGATACGAGCAGTACTTC	CSVEAGTSGRGYEQYF
TRBV7-9	TRBD2	NA	TRBJ2-7	TGTGCCAGCAGCTTAGATGCTAGCGGGAGTTTTAAATCCTACGAGCAGTACTTC	CASSLDASGSFKSYEQYF
TRBV20-1	NA	NA	TRBJ2-3	TGCAGTGCTGAGACCGGGACTTCTCAGTATTTT	CSAETGTSQYF
TRBV19	NA	NA	TRBJ2-4	TGTGCCAGTAGTATAATGCAGGGAAACATTCAGTACTTC	CASSIMQGNIQYF
TRBV27	TRBD1	NA	TRBJ1-2	TGTGCCAGCAGTTCTCGGGACAGCCCGACATATGGCTACACCTTC	CASSSRDSPTYGYTF
TRBV24-1	TRBD1	NA	TRBJ2-7	TGTGCCCCTATAGCCCCATTCCACCGGGACAGGGAACACGAGCAGTACTTC	CAPIAPFHRDREHEQYF
TRBV30	NA	NA	TRBJ2-7	TGTGCCTGGTCACCCGAGGGCTACGAGCAGTACTTC	CAWSPEGYEQYF
TRBV5-6	TRBD2	once	TRBJ2-7	TGTGCCAGCAGCTTTGGACAGGGGGTGACTAGCGGGAGGGTCTACGAGCAGTACTTC	CASSFGQGVTSGRVYEQYF